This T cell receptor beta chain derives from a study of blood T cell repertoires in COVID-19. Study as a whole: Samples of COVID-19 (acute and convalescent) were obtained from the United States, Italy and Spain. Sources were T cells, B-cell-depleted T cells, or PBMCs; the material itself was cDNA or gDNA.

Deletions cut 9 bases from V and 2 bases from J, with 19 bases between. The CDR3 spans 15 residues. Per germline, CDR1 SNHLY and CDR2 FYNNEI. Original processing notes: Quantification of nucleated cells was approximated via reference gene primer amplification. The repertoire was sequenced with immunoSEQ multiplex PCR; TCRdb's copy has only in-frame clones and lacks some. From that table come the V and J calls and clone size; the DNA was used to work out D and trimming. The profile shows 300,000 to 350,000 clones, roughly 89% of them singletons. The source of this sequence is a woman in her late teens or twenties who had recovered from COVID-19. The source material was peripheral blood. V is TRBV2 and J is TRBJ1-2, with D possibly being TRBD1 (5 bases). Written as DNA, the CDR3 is TGTGCCAGACAAAGAACCATGGGGGGAAACTATGGCTACACCTTC. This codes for CARQRTMGGNYGYTF.